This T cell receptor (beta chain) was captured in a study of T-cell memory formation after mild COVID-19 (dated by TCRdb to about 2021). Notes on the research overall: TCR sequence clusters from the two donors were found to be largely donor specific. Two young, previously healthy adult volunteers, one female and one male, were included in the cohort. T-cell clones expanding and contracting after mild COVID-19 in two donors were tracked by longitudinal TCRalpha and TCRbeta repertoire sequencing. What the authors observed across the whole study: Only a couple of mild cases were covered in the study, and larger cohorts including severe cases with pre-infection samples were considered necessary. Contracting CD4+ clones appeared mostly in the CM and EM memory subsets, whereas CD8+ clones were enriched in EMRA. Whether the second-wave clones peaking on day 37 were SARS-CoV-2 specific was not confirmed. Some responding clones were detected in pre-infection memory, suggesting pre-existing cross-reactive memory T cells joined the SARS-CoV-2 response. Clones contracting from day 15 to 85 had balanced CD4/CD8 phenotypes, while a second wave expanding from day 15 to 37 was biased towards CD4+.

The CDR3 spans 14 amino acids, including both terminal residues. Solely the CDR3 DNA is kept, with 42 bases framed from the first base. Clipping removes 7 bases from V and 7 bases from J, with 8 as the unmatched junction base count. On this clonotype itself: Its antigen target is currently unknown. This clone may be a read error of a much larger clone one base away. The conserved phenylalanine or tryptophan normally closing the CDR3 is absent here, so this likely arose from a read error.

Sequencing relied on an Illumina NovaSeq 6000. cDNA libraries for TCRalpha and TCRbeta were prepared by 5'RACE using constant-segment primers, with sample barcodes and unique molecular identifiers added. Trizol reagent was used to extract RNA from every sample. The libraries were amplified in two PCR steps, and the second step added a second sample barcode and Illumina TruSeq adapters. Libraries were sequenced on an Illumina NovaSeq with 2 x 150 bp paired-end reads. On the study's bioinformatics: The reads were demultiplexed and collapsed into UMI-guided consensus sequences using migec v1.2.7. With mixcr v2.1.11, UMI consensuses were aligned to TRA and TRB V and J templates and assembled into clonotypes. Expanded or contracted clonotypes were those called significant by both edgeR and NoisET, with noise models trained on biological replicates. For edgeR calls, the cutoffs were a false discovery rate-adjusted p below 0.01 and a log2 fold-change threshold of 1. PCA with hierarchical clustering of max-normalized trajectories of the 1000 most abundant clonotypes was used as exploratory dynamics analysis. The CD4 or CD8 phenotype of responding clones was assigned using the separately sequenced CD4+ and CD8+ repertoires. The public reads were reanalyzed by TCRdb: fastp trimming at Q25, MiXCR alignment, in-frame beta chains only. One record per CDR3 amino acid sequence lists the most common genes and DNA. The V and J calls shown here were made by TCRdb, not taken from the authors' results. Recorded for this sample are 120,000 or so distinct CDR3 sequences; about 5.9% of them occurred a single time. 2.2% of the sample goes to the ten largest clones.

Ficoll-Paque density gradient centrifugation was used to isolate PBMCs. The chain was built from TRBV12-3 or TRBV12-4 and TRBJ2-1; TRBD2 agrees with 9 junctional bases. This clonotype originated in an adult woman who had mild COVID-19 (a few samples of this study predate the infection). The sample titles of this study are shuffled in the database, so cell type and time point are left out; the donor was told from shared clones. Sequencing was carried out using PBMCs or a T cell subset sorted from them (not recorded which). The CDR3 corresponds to CASTLSGSKNEQFL. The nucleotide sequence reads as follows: TGTGCCAGCACCCTTAGCGGGAGTAAGAATGAGCAGTTCTTA.